The rows below give T cell receptor beta chains drawn from one sample of a study of blood T cell repertoires in COVID-19. The table came from immunoSEQ multiplex PCR; TCRdb's copy has only in-frame clones and leaves some out. This sample has over 300,000 clones, with more than 70% found just once. Sample: peripheral blood. These receptors all come from a woman aged 45-65 years with acute or convalescent COVID-19. Each CDR3 is given with its conserved first and last residue. The D gene is left open where the match is weak. For some rows the clone size is stated as once, few or many, or as a class when expanded; others skip it.

DNA: TGCGCCAGCAGCCCAACGACAGACTACAATGAGCAGTTCTTC
CDR3: CASSPTTDYNEQFF
size: NA
V: TRBV5-1
J: TRBJ2-1
D: NA

DNA: TGTGCCAGCAGCTTATATATGACAGGGACACTGTTCTATGGCTACACCTTC
CDR3: CASSLYMTGTLFYGYTF
size: few
V: TRBV7-9
J: TRBJ1-2
D: TRBD1

DNA: TGTGCCAGCAGTCCGGACAGAGCAACTAATGAAAAACTGTTTTTT
CDR3: CASSPDRATNEKLFF
size: NA
V: TRBV6-5
J: TRBJ1-4
D: NA

DNA: TGTGCCAGTAGTATAGGAGGGAGGGAAAATCAGCCCCAGCATTTT
CDR3: CASSIGGRENQPQHF
size: NA
V: TRBV19
J: TRBJ1-5
D: NA

DNA: TGTGCCAGCTCTCCGCGTTTTAACACTGAAGCTTTCTTT
CDR3: CASSPRFNTEAFF
size: NA
V: TRBV18
J: TRBJ1-1
D: NA

DNA: TGTGCCAGCAGCCACCTCCCGGGACAGGGGTATAGCAATCAGCCCCAGCATTTT
CDR3: CASSHLPGQGYSNQPQHF
size: NA
V: TRBV4-2
J: TRBJ1-5
D: TRBD1

DNA: TGTGCCACAGTTAGCGGGACCTCCTACGAGCAGTACTTC
CDR3: CATVSGTSYEQYF
size: once
V: TRBV3-1/TRBV3-2
J: TRBJ2-7
D: TRBD2

DNA: TGTGCCAGCAGTTTAACCGGGACAGGGTACACTGAAGCTTTCTTT
CDR3: CASSLTGTGYTEAFF
size: once
V: TRBV28
J: TRBJ1-1
D: TRBD1

DNA: TGTGCCAGCAGCCAACTAGCGGGAGAGCAGCAGTACTTC
CDR3: CASSQLAGEQQYF
size: NA
V: TRBV3-1/TRBV3-2
J: TRBJ2-7
D: TRBD2

DNA: TGTGCCTGGAGTGGGGGACTAGGGAATAATGAGCAGTTCTTC
CDR3: CAWSGGLGNNEQFF
size: NA
V: TRBV30
J: TRBJ2-1
D: TRBD2

DNA: TGCGCCAGCAGCTTAGCGGGACCCGACACCGGGGAGCTGTTTTTT
CDR3: CASSLAGPDTGELFF
size: NA
V: TRBV5-1
J: TRBJ2-2
D: TRBD2

DNA: TGTGCCAGCTCCCCGGGACAGGTTTTGAATCAGCCCCAGCATTTT
CDR3: CASSPGQVLNQPQHF
size: NA
V: TRBV18
J: TRBJ1-5
D: TRBD1

DNA: TGTGCCAGCACCGGGGGTGTCGAAAAACTGTTTTTT
CDR3: CASTGGVEKLFF
size: NA
V: TRBV6-5
J: TRBJ1-4
D: NA

DNA: TGTGCCAGCTGTGACAGACAGGGGGCAGGGGAGCAGTACTTC
CDR3: CASCDRQGAGEQYF
size: NA
V: TRBV27
J: TRBJ2-7
D: TRBD1

DNA: TGCGCCAGCAAATCTAGCGGGAGGGTTGGGGAGACCCAGTACTTC
CDR3: CASKSSGRVGETQYF
size: NA
V: TRBV5-1
J: TRBJ2-5
D: TRBD2

DNA: TGTGCCTGGAGTAGGGATCGGACAGGTGTAACTGGGGCCAACGTCCTGACTTTC
CDR3: CAWSRDRTGVTGANVLTF
size: NA
V: TRBV30
J: TRBJ2-6
D: TRBD1

DNA: TGCGCCAGCAGCCAGGGTAGGGGGAGCGCCCAGCATTTT
CDR3: CASSQGRGSAQHF
size: few
V: TRBV4-3
J: TRBJ1-5
D: NA

DNA: TGTGCCAGCAGCGTCAATAGCGGGTCCTACGAGCAGTACTTC
CDR3: CASSVNSGSYEQYF
size: NA
V: TRBV9
J: TRBJ2-7
D: TRBD2

DNA: TGTGCCAGCAGTTACGGGGCAGCCTCCTACGAGCAGTACTTC
CDR3: CASSYGAASYEQYF
size: NA
V: TRBV6-5
J: TRBJ2-7
D: NA

DNA: TGTGCCAGCAGGATCTCAGGGGAGGGGGATGAAGCTTTCTTT
CDR3: CASRISGEGDEAFF
size: NA
V: TRBV6-5
J: TRBJ1-1
D: NA

DNA: TGTGCCAGCAGCTTGGAAACAGCGGGAGGGCCCCCCGGGGAGCTGTTTTTT
CDR3: CASSLETAGGPPGELFF
size: NA
V: TRBV5-4
J: TRBJ2-2
D: TRBD2

DNA: TGTGCCAGCAGTCCCCCACCGGTATACAATGAGCAGTTCTTC
CDR3: CASSPPPVYNEQFF
size: NA
V: TRBV27
J: TRBJ2-1
D: NA

DNA: TGTGCCAGCAGTTACCCGCGGGGGAAACTGTTTTTT
CDR3: CASSYPRGKLFF
size: NA
V: TRBV6-5
J: TRBJ1-4
D: NA

DNA: TGTGCCAGCAGTCCAGACAGGGGACCATACGAGCAGTACTTC
CDR3: CASSPDRGPYEQYF
size: once
V: TRBV6-5
J: TRBJ2-7
D: TRBD1

DNA: TGCAGTGCTAGTGGAGGAGCGGGGAGCACAGATACGCAGTATTTT
CDR3: CSASGGAGSTDTQYF
size: NA
V: TRBV20-1
J: TRBJ2-3
D: TRBD2

DNA: TGTGCCAGCGCAGTACTGGGACATGATTCCTACAATGAGCAGTTCTTC
CDR3: CASAVLGHDSYNEQFF
size: once
V: TRBV27
J: TRBJ2-1
D: NA

DNA: TGTGCCAGCAGTGTCTCGCGCCTCTCCTACAATGAGCAGTTCTTC
CDR3: CASSVSRLSYNEQFF
size: NA
V: TRBV6-4
J: TRBJ2-1
D: NA

DNA: TGTGCCAGCAGTGAAGGGAGTTCTAGCACAGATACGCAGTATTTT
CDR3: CASSEGSSSTDTQYF
size: NA
V: TRBV6-1
J: TRBJ2-3
D: NA

DNA: TGTGCCAGCAGTTACTCCGGGACAGGGGAAGCTTTCTTT
CDR3: CASSYSGTGEAFF
size: NA
V: TRBV6-5
J: TRBJ1-1
D: TRBD1

DNA: TGTGCCAGCAGGTCGGAAGCAGGGGACGGAAACACCATATATTTT
CDR3: CASRSEAGDGNTIYF
size: NA
V: TRBV28
J: TRBJ1-3
D: NA

DNA: TGTGCCACCAGTGATCAAAACAGGGGAAGGACTGAAGCTTTCTTT
CDR3: CATSDQNRGRTEAFF
size: NA
V: TRBV24-1
J: TRBJ1-1
D: TRBD1

DNA: TGTGCCTGGAGGAGACCCGGGACAGGCTCTTCTAACTATGGCTACACCTTC
CDR3: CAWRRPGTGSSNYGYTF
size: NA
V: TRBV30
J: TRBJ1-2
D: TRBD1

DNA: TGTGCCAGCAGTTTATCGAGGTCGCGGAGACGCTCCTACAATGAGCAGTTCTTC
CDR3: CASSLSRSRRRSYNEQFF
size: NA
V: TRBV27
J: TRBJ2-1
D: NA

DNA: TGCGCCAGCAGCTCCTCGAGGAACACTGAAGCTTTCTTT
CDR3: CASSSSRNTEAFF
size: NA
V: TRBV5-1
J: TRBJ1-1
D: NA

DNA: TGTGCCAGCAGTTCTTGGACAGGGCTGACTAGCGGGAGAGCTTCCTACGAGCAGTACTTC
CDR3: CASSSWTGLTSGRASYEQYF
size: NA
V: TRBV27
J: TRBJ2-7
D: TRBD2